These 8 T cell receptor beta chains came from one sample sequenced in a study of vaccination effects on CD4 cells after COVID-19. Clones were sequenced by immunoSEQ multiplex PCR, and TCRdb holds only the in-frame ones, with some missing. The sample contains fewer than 55,000 clones, roughly 73% of which appear only once. Using viral peptide pools, the ViraFEST assay grew out antigen-specific CD4+ T cells prior to sequencing. Isolating CD4+ T cells followed roughly ten days of culture. Vaccinated recipients, who were negative for nucleocapsid antibodies, had no history of SARS-CoV-2 infection. Their antigen targets remain unknown. Sequenced material: CD4+ T cells from PBMCs cultured with HCoV-OC43 spike peptides, taken before COVID-19 vaccination. The subset is: HCoV-OC43 spike overlapping peptide pool stimulation. Source of these receptors: a human donor who received a COVID-19 vaccine.

The chain combines TRBV5-4 with TRBJ2-1; D not resolved. V was cut by 0 bases and J by 3 bases, with 13 bases left in between. The germline V gene has CDR1 SGHNT and CDR2 YYREEE (reference sequence). The CDR3 covers 16 residues. CDR3 protein: CASSLDGAQLYNEQFF. The DNA for the CDR3 is TGTGCCAGCAGCTTGGATGGTGCGCAGCTCTACAATGAGCAGTTCTTC. The complete variable domain, with remaining parts taken from reference TRBV5-4 and TRBJ2-1, reads ETGVTQSPTHLIKTRGQQVTLRCSSQSGHNTVSWYQQALGQGPQFIFQYYREEENGRGNFPPRFSGLQFPNYSSELNVNALELDDSALYLCASSLDGAQLYNEQFFGPGTRLTVL.

The chain couples TRBV30 to TRBJ2-7, with 8 bases that match TRBD2. The CDR3 consists of 13 residues. The germline V gene has CDR1 GTSNPN and CDR2 SVGIG (reference sequence). V dropped 0 bases and J dropped 6; count of bases not matched to a gene: 4. CDR3 protein: CAWSVREGSEQYV. The CDR3 nucleotides are TGTGCCTGGAGTGTACGGGAGGGGTCCGAGCAGTACGTC.

This clone was observed a few times. The chain has TRBV6-5 and TRBJ1-1; D is ambiguous. The germline V gene has CDR1 MNHEY and CDR2 SVGAGI. V was shortened by 2 bases and J by 11 bases, with 15 bases between the two germline ends. The CDR3 covers 13 residues. The CDR3 DNA reads as TGTGCCAGCAGTTACGTTGCGGCTGGTCGGGCTTTCTTT. This translates into CASSYVAAGRAFF.

The DNA for the CDR3 is TGTGCCAGCAGCCTCCGGGGTGGGGGGGGCGATGGAGATACGCAGTATTTT. Amino acid sequence: CASSLRGGGGDGDTQYF. V is TRBV7-3 and J is TRBJ2-3; tentatively, D is TRBD2 (7 bases). The V and J ends lost 5 bases and 5 bases respectively, with 23 bases between them. Looked up from germline, CDR1 is SGHTA and CDR2 is FQGTGA. The CDR3 totals 17 residues.

The rearrangement joins TRBV5-6 to TRBJ2-7; 8 positions agree with TRBD1. The CDR3 contains 13 residues. Germline CDR1 and CDR2: SGHDT and YYEEEE. V lost 3 bases to trimming and J lost 7 bases; unmatched junction nucleotides: 6. The CDR3 spells CASSWWTGPEQYV. The CDR3 DNA sequence: TGTGCCAGCAGCTGGTGGACAGGGCCAGAGCAGTACGTC.

The chain has TRBV2 and TRBJ1-2; TRBD1 aligns across 9 bases. CDR3 length: 16 residues. After removal of 6 bases from V and 1 base from J, the junction contained 9 bases not matched to a gene. Germline CDR1 SNHLY, CDR2 FYNNEI. In nucleotides, the CDR3 is TGTGCCAGCAGAGGGACAGGGAAGCACCTTAACTATGGCTACACCTTC. Translation gives CASRGTGKHLNYGYTF.

V and J are TRBV7-2 and TRBJ2-3; D is perhaps TRBD2 (5 bases). Trimming left V 8 bases short and J 2 bases short, with 17 bases between. CDR1 and CDR2 from the germline V gene are SGHTA and FQGNSA. This CDR3 is built from 15 residues. The DNA of the CDR3 is TGTGCCAGCTCTCCTCGCGCACTAGACACAGATACGCAGTATTTT. Its translation: CASSPRALDTDTQYF.

This clone appeared a few times. The rearrangement uses TRBV5-1 and TRBJ1-2; 7 bases align to TRBD1. The CDR3 spans 16 residues. Trimming cost V 0 bases and J 6 bases; bases outside gene matches: 11. Germline-derived CDR1 and CDR2 are SGHRS and YFSETQ. In DNA, the CDR3 is TGCGCCAGCAGCTTGGGAAATCCAACAGGGGCAAATGGCTACACCTTC. As protein: CASSLGNPTGANGYTF.